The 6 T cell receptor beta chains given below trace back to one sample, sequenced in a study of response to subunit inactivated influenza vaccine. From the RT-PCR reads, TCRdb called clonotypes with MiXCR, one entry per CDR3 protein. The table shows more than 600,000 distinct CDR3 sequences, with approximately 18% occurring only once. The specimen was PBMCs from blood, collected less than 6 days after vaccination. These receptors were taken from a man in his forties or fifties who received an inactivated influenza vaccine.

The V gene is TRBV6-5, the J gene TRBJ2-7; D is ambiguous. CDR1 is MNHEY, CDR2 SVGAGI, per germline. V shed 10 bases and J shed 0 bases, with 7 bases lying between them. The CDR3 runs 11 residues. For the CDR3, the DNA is TGTGCCACCGAGAGCTCCTACGAGCAGTACTTC. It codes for CATESSYEQYF.

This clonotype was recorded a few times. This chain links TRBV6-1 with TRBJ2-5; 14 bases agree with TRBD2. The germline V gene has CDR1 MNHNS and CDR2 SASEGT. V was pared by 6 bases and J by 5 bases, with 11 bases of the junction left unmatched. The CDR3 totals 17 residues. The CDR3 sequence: CASRTGLAGAEGETQYF. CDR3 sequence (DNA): TGTGCCAGCAGGACGGGACTAGCGGGAGCGGAGGGCGAGACCCAGTACTTC.

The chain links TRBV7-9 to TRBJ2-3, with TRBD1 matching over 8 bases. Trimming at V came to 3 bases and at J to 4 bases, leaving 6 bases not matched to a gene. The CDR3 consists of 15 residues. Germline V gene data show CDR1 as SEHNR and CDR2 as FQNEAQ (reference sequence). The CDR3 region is CASSFRGQGPDTQYF. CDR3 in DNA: TGTGCCAGCAGCTTTCGTGGACAGGGCCCAGATACGCAGTATTTT.

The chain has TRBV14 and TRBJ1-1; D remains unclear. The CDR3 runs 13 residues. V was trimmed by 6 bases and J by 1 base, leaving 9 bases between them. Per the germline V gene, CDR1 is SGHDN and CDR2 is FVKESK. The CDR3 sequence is CASRRIQNTEAFF. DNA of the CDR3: TGTGCCAGCAGAAGGATCCAGAACACTGAAGCTTTCTTT. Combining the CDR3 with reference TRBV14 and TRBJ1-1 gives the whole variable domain EAGVTQFPSHSVIEKGQTVTLRCDPISGHDNLYWYRRVMGKEIKFLLHFVKESKQDESGMPNNRFLAERTGGTYSTLKVQPAELEDSGVYFCASRRIQNTEAFFGQGTRLTVV.

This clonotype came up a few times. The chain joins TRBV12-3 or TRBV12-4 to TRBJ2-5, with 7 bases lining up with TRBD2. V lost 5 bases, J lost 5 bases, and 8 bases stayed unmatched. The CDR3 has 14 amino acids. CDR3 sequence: CASSPSLATETQYF. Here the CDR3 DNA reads TGTGCCAGCAGTCCCTCACTAGCGACGGAGACCCAGTACTTC.

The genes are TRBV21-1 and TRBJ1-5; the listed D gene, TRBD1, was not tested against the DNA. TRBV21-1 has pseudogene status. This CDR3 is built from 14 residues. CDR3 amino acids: CASSKDRQNQPQHF. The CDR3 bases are TGTGCCAGCAGCAAGGACAGGCAAAATCAGCCCCAGCATTTT.